The present T cell receptor beta chain was sequenced within a study of OX40 agonist ivuxolimab in advanced cancers. As for the study in general: Dosing consisted of intravenous ivuxolimab at 0.01 to 10 mg/kg every 2 weeks.

The table came from immunoSEQ multiplex PCR; TCRdb's copy has only in-frame clones and leaves some out. Of tens of thousands of clones detected, roughly nine tenths appear once; the ten largest clones hold about 15%. The sample was CD4+ or CD8+ T cells sorted from blood, taken in a trial of the OX40 agonist ivuxolimab. This TCR derives from an adult with an advanced solid tumor such as melanoma, head and neck, liver or kidney cancer.

CDR3 DNA: TGTGCCAGCAGCCATTCCGTTGGAGAGGGCCAGCCCCAGCATTTT. Protein: CASSHSVGEGQPQHF. This chain links TRBV4-2 with TRBJ1-5, with unresolved D. Per the germline V gene, CDR1 is LGHNA and CDR2 is YNFKEQ. This CDR3 has 15 residues. Trimming took off 3 bases at V and 7 bases at J, with 16 bases between the two ends.